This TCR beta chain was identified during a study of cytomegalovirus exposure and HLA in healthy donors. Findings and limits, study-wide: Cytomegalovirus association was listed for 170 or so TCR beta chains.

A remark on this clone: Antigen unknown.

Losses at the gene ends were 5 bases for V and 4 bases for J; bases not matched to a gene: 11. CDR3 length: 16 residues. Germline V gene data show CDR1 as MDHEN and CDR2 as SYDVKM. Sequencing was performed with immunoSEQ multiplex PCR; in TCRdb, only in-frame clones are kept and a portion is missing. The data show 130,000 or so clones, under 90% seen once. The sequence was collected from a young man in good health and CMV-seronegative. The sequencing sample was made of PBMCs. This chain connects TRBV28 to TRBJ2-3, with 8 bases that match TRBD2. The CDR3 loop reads CASSPLVGSGADTQYF. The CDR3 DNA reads TGTGCCAGCAGTCCCTTGGTGGGTAGCGGGGCAGATACGCAGTATTTT.